The TCR beta chain under discussion was sequenced for a study of early T cells in non-severe SARS-CoV-2 infection. In its sample, this clonotype was seen a few times. cDNA molecules, individually, were tagged with unique molecular identifiers. TCRdb analysed the 5' RACE reads with MiXCR anew, one entry per CDR3 protein. This table has 55,000 to 70,000 distinct CDR3 sequences, around 5.2% appearing once. From germline, CDR1 is GTSNPN and CDR2 SVGIG (reference sequence). This CDR3 spans 13 amino acids. Trimming left V 5 bases short and J 2 bases short, with 10 bases between. The chain carries TRBV30 and TRBJ2-1, with D unclear. The receptor comes from an adult who was a healthcare worker with PCR-confirmed SARS-CoV-2 infection or an uninfected control (not recorded which). Sequencing used whole blood. The CDR3 sequence: CAWGIVPYNEQFF. The DNA of the CDR3 is TGTGCCTGGGGGATTGTCCCCTACAATGAGCAGTTCTTC.